The TCR beta chain under discussion was sequenced for a study of CD8 T cell repertoires and HIV-1 epitope variants. Whole-study context: Separate wells received one of Twenty-five Gag or Nef variant peptides. Enriched T cells were co-cultured with equal autologous T cell-negative cells. An approximately nine-day culture received IL-2, IL-7 and IL-15 on days 3 and 7. Control wells had CMV/EBV/flu peptides, negative Ebola AY9, or no peptide.

This CDR3 spans 15 amino acids. Per the germline V gene, CDR1 is SQVTM and CDR2 is ANQGSEA. V was pared by 2 bases and J by 4 bases, with 10 bases of the junction left unmatched. Assay: immunoSEQ multiplex PCR; the TCRdb copy retains only in-frame clones and omits some. Counted here are approximately 5,300 clones, 64% occurring once; the ten biggest clones make up roughly 40%. About this clone: Its specificity is not known.

The chain links TRBV29-1 to TRBJ2-5; TRBD2 matches at 7 bases. Sequenced input: cultured CD8+ T cells derived from PBMCs. The clonotype comes from a male donor with HIV. Written as DNA, the CDR3 is TGCAGCGTTGAAACAGGAGCGGGGCGGGGAGAGACCCAGTACTTC. Translation gives CSVETGAGRGETQYF.